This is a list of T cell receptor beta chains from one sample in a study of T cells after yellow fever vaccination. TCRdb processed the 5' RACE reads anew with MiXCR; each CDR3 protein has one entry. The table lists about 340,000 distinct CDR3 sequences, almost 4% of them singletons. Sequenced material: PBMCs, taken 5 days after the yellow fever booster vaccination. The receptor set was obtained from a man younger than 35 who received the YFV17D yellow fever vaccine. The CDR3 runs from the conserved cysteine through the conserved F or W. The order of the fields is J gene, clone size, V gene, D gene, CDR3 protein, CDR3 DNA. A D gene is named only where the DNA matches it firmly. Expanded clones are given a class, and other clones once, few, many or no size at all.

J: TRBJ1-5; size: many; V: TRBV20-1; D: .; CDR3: CSARRDQPQHF; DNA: TGCAGTGCTAGACGGGATCAGCCCCAGCATTTT
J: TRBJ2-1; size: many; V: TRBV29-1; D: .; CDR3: CSVEEGGSGEISPYNEQFF; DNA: TGCAGCGTTGAAGAAGGTGGCAGCGGAGAAATCAGCCCTTACAATGAGCAGTTCTTC
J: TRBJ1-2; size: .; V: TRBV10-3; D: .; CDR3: CAISTQGDYGYTF; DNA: TGTGCCATCAGCACACAGGGTGACTATGGCTACACCTTC
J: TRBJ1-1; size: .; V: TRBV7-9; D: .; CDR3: CASSSGLRAEAFF; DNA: TGTGCCAGCAGCTCAGGGCTGAGGGCTGAAGCTTTCTTT
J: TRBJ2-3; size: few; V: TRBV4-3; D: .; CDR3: CASSQAGMGHTQYF; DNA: TGCGCCAGCAGCCAAGCAGGGATGGGTCATACGCAGTATTTT
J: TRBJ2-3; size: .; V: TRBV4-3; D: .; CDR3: CASSQSNTQYF; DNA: TGCGCCAGCAGCCAAAGCAATACGCAGTATTTT
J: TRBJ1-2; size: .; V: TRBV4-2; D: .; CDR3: CASSPRPDQRDGYTF; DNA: TGTGCCAGCAGCCCGAGACCTGATCAGCGGGATGGCTACACCTTC
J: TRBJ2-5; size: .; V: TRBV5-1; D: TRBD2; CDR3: CASSLAGSGDGETQYF; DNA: TGCGCCAGCAGCTTGGCGGGTAGCGGGGATGGCGAGACCCAGTACTTC
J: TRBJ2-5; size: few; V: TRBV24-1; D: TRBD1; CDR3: CATSDPGTGQETQYF; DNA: TGTGCCACCAGTGACCCCGGGACAGGACAAGAGACCCAGTACTTC
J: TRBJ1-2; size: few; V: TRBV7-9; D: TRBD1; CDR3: CASSLGTGQDGYTF; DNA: TGTGCCAGCAGCTTAGGGACGGGACAGGATGGCTACACCTTC
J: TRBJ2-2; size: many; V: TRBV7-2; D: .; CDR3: CASSLRDRLFF; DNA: TGTGCCAGCAGCTTAAGAGACAGGCTGTTTTTT
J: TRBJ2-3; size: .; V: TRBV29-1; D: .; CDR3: CSVGIRRGLVDTQYF; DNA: TGCAGCGTTGGGATTAGGCGGGGGCTGGTAGATACGCAGTATTTT
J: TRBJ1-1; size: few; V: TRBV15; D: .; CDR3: CATSRDRSGRVNTEAFF; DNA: TGTGCCACCAGCAGAGATCGGTCAGGTCGGGTAAACACTGAAGCTTTCTTT
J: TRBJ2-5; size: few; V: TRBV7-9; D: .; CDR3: CANGGPDQETQYF; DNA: TGTGCCAACGGGGGGCCTGACCAAGAGACCCAGTACTTC
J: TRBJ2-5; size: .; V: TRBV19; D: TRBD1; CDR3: CASSIWSGGAGTQYF; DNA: TGTGCCAGTAGTATTTGGTCAGGGGGCGCGGGGACCCAGTACTTC
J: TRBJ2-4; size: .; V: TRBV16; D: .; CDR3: CASSQSGGAKNIQYF; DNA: TGTGCCAGCAGCCAATCGGGGGGAGCCAAAAACATTCAGTACTTC
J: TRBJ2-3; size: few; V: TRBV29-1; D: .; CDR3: CSEQGGQLSTDTQYF; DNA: TGCAGCGAACAAGGGGGACAACTTAGCACAGATACGCAGTATTTT
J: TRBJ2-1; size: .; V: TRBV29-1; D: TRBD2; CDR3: CSVVERGYNEQFF; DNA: TGCAGCGTTGTCGAGCGGGGCTACAATGAGCAGTTCTTC
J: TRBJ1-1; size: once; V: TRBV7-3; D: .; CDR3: CASSPPVQTMNTEAFF; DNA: TGTGCCAGCAGCCCCCCAGTACAGACTATGAACACTGAAGCTTTCTTT
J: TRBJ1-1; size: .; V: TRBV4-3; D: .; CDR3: CASSPHPNTEAFF; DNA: TGCGCCAGCAGCCCACACCCGAACACTGAAGCTTTCTTT
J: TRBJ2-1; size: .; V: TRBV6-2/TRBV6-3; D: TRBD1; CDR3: CASSYRDRIYNEQFF; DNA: TGTGCCAGCAGTTACCGGGACAGGATCTACAATGAGCAGTTCTTC
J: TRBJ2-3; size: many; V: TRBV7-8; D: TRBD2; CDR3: CASSPPPGGDTQYF; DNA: TGTGCCAGCAGCCCGCCGCCGGGGGGAGATACGCAGTATTTT
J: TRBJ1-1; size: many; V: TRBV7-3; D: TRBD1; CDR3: CASSSDRGTEAFF; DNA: TGTGCCAGCAGCTCAGACAGGGGCACTGAAGCTTTCTTT
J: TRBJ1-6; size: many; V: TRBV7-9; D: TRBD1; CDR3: CASSLDREFSPLHF; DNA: TGTGCCAGCAGTTTGGACAGGGAATTTTCACCCCTCCACTTT
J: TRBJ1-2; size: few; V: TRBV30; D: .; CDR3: CAWSRSLGYTF; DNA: TGTGCCTGGAGTCGGAGTCTTGGCTACACCTTC
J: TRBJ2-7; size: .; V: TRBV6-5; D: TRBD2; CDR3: CASSYSSGGWYEQYF; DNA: TGTGCCAGCAGTTACTCTAGCGGGGGGTGGTACGAGCAGTACTTC
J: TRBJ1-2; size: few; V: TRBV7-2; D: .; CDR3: CASSLAIQSNYGYTF; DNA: TGTGCCAGCAGCTTAGCTATCCAATCTAACTATGGCTACACCTTC
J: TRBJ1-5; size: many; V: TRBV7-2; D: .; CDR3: CASSSESNQPQHF; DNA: TGTGCCAGCAGCTCCGAGAGCAATCAGCCCCAGCATTTT
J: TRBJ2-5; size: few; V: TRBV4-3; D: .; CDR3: CASSQVGFPAETQYF; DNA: TGCGCCAGCAGCCAAGTAGGATTTCCGGCCGAGACCCAGTACTTC
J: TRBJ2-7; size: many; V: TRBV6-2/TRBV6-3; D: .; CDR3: CASSYKGGPSYEQYF; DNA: TGTGCCAGCAGTTACAAGGGGGGTCCCTCCTACGAGCAGTACTTC
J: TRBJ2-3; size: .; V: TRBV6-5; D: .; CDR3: CASSKSRDSTDTQYF; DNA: TGTGCCAGCAGTAAATCTCGGGACAGCACAGATACGCAGTATTTT
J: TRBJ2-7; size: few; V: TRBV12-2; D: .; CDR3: CASRSSVGTGYSEQYF; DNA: TGTGCAAGTCGCTCCTCTGTTGGGACAGGGTACAGCGAGCAGTACTTC
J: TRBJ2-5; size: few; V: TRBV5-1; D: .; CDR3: CASSLSSPNQETQYF; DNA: TGCGCCAGCAGCTTGTCGTCTCCTAACCAAGAGACCCAGTACTTC
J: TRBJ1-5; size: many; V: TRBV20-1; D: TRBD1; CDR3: CSARDVGTDYQPQHF; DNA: TGCAGTGCTAGAGATGTCGGGACAGATTATCAGCCCCAGCATTTT
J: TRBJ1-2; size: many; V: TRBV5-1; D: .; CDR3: CASSLGANYGYTF; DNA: TGCGCCAGCAGCTTGGGTGCTAACTATGGCTACACCTTC
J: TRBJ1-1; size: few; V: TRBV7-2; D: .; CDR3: CASSSTLRRERGWNTEAFF; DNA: TGTGCCAGCAGTTCGACGCTAAGGAGGGAACGGGGTTGGAACACTGAAGCTTTCTTT
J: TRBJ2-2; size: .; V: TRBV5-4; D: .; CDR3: CASSLMGATGELFF; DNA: TGTGCCAGCAGCTTGATGGGGGCCACCGGGGAGCTGTTTTTT